The TCR beta chain under discussion was sequenced for a study of identical twins. The CDR3 sequence is 13 residues long. Germline CDR1 reads MGHRA; CDR2 reads YSYEKL. The V and J ends lost 5 bases and 3 bases respectively, with 10 bases between them. TCRdb reprocessed the 5' RACE reads with MiXCR, giving one entry per CDR3 protein. The sample lists some 190,000 distinct CDR3 sequences; more than 15% were seen once. These same records also appear under a second study, on T cells expressing NK-cell markers.

The source is a woman in her late teens or twenties in good health. The chain recombines TRBV4-1 with TRBJ2-5; tentative D call: TRBD2 (5 bases). Specimen: CD8+ T cells sorted from blood. CDR3 in amino acids: CASSGVGEETQYF. The CDR3 DNA follows: TGCGCCAGCAGCGGGGTCGGGGAAGAGACCCAGTACTTC.